The present T cell receptor (beta chain) was sequenced within a study of regulatory T cells in long-lasting Graves disease. Study in general: Over 5 years on antithyroid drugs plus positive TSH receptor antibodies marked Graves' disease as persistent. Study results and limitations: Persistent disease preferred TRBV28, TRBJ1-2 and TRBJ2-5.

There are 15 residues in the CDR3. In germline, CDR1 is DFQATT, CDR2 SNEGSKA (reference sequence). V trimming: 4 bases; J trimming: 5 bases; junction bases outside the gene matches: 11. Time point noted: persistent/refractory GD, antithyroid drugs over 5 years with positive TRAb. The authors made the TCR library using RNA they extracted from PBMCs. Both iRepertoire HTBI primers and Arm-PCR of CDR3 regions were used to build the TCR beta libraries. Via MiXCR, TCRdb re-called the multiplex PCR reads, giving one row per CDR3 protein. This table has more than 300,000 distinct CDR3 sequences, roughly a fifth appearing once. A word on this clonotype: Its antigen is not identified.

Sequences were derived from peripheral blood mononuclear cells (PBMCs), sampled when the disease was refractory, from a patient treated with antithyroid drugs. The rearrangement joins TRBV20-1 to TRBJ2-5; 9 nucleotides line up with TRBD2. The sequence was collected from a female donor with Graves disease. CDR3 sequence (DNA): TGCAGTGCTAACGTTCCGCGGGGGGGCCCGGAGACCCAGTACTTC. Translation gives CSANVPRGGPETQYF.